Listed here are 11 T cell receptor beta chains from one sample, sequenced in a study of T cells after yellow fever vaccination (dated by TCRdb to about 2019). This specimen's treatment or condition label, interpreted: live attenuated yellow fever vaccine strain. The library was produced with 5' RACE. Sequencing was carried out with an Illumina HiSeq 2500. TCRdb itself trimmed the public reads at Q25 with fastp, ran MiXCR and retained productive beta chains. For every CDR3 protein sequence, its rows merge into one entry that carries the most common genes and DNA. The sample table records 250,000 or so distinct CDR3 sequences; approximately 6.7% of these occur just once. About 0.95% of the sample lies in the top ten. The material was CD4+ T cells sorted from PBMCs, obtained on the day of the yellow fever booster vaccination. Receptor source: a man aged 25 to 40 who received the YFV17D yellow fever vaccine.

In its sample, this clonotype was seen a few times. The genes are TRBV7-2 and TRBJ2-1, with 10 bases that match TRBD2. Germline V CDR1 and CDR2: SGHTA, FQGNSA. The ends lost 1 base at V and 7 bases at J; junction bases unmatched: 4. The CDR3 spans 15 residues. The CDR3: CASSLVAGGINEQFF. CDR3 DNA: TGTGCCAGCAGCTTAGTAGCGGGAGGAATTAATGAGCAGTTCTTC.

The chain joins TRBV6-2 or TRBV6-3 to TRBJ2-3; TRBD1 aligns across 9 bases. Germline CDR1 reads MNHEY; CDR2 reads SVGEGT. V shed 6 bases, J shed 3 bases, and the junction held 10 bases outside the gene matches. This CDR3 has 16 amino acids. The CDR3 sequence is CASRPLTGGWTDTQYF. Here the CDR3 DNA reads TGTGCCAGCAGACCCCTTACAGGGGGCTGGACAGATACGCAGTATTTT.

This clonotype was found many times. The V gene is TRBV5-1, the J gene TRBJ1-3; D perhaps matches TRBD1 (5 bases). The germline V gene encodes CDR1 SGHRS and CDR2 YFSETQ. This CDR3 comprises 15 residues. The ends were cut back, 1 base at V and 0 bases at J, with 8 bases in the middle. The CDR3 spells CASSLQGSSGNTIYF. The CDR3 DNA sequence: TGCGCCAGCAGCTTGCAGGGAAGCTCTGGAAACACCATATATTTT.

The J gene is TRBJ2-5, the V gene TRBV20-1; D not certain. CDR1 and CDR2 from the germline V gene are DFQATT and SNEGSKA (reference sequence). The V end was cut by 1 base, the J end by 2 bases, with 17 bases between. The CDR3 is 16 residues long. CDR3 residues: CSARGRAGTQQETQYF. In DNA form, the CDR3 reads TGCAGTGCTAGAGGAAGGGCAGGAACTCAGCAAGAGACCCAGTACTTC.

This clonotype has just a few counts. The rearrangement joins TRBV21-1 to TRBJ2-3; the D call in the table, TRBD1, was not verified against the DNA. TRBV21-1 is a pseudogene segment. The CDR3 has 15 residues. The chain's CDR3 is CASSRSTGSTDTQYF. CDR3 DNA sequence: TGTGCCAGCAGCAGGAGTACAGGGAGCACAGATACGCAGTATTTT.

The chain is built from TRBV7-2 and TRBJ2-1, with 8 bases aligning to TRBD2. This CDR3 comprises 16 residues. Germline V lookup: CDR1 SGHTA, CDR2 FQGNSA. J gave up 5 bases and V 5 bases, and 11 bases lay outside the gene matches. Here the CDR3 DNA reads TGTGCCAGCAGCCCGAGTAGCCTAGCGGGCCACAATGAGCAGTTCTTC. As protein: CASSPSSLAGHNEQFF.

This clonotype was observed a handful of times. The rearrangement links TRBV12-3 or TRBV12-4 to TRBJ2-3, with 14 bases fitting TRBD2. CDR3 length equals 16 residues. After removal of 6 bases from V and 3 bases from J, the junction contained 5 bases not matched to a gene. The chain's CDR3 is CASSRRTSGRTDTQYF. CDR3 nucleotide sequence: TGTGCCAGCAGCCGACGGACTAGCGGGAGGACAGATACGCAGTATTTT.

This sequence joins TRBV2 and TRBJ2-1; TRBD1 matches 7 bases. The germline CDR1 and CDR2 sequences are SNHLY and FYNNEI. The length of the CDR3 is 14 residues. V lost 11 bases to trimming and J lost 4 bases; unmatched junction nucleotides: 11. The CDR3 spells CAARPETGYNEQFF. The CDR3 DNA sequence: TGTGCCGCAAGGCCCGAGACAGGGTACAATGAGCAGTTCTTC.

This clonotype came up a few times. V gene TRBV3-1 combines with J gene TRBJ2-3; D perhaps matches TRBD1 (7 bases). From germline, CDR1 is LGHDT and CDR2 YNNKEL (reference sequence). CDR3 size: 17 residues. V was trimmed by 3 bases and J by 0 bases, leaving 16 bases between them. The CDR3 DNA follows: TGTGCCAGCAGCCAGCCCTTGACAGGGACTAGCACAGATACGCAGTATTTT. Translation gives CASSQPLTGTSTDTQYF.

A few counts support this clonotype. V is TRBV11-1 and J is TRBJ2-7, with 10 bases matching TRBD2. Germline CDR1 reads SGHAT; CDR2 reads FQDESV (reference sequence). With 5 bases clipped from V and 3 bases from J, the junction kept 19 bases outside the gene matches. CDR3 size: 19 residues. The chain's CDR3 is CASSLIGSLAGELHYEQYF. For the CDR3, the DNA is TGTGCCAGCAGCCTTATAGGATCGCTAGCGGGGGAGCTTCACTACGAGCAGTACTTC.

This clonotype was observed a few times. This chain joins TRBV11-2 and TRBJ2-4, with 7 bases matching TRBD2. CDR3 length equals 14 residues. J lost 4 bases, V lost 6 bases, and 6 bases had no gene match. Germline CDR1 reads SGHAT; CDR2 reads FQNNGV. CDR3 in amino acids: CASSYLGGKNIQYF. The CDR3 bases are TGTGCCAGCAGTTACCTGGGAGGGAAAAACATTCAGTACTTC.